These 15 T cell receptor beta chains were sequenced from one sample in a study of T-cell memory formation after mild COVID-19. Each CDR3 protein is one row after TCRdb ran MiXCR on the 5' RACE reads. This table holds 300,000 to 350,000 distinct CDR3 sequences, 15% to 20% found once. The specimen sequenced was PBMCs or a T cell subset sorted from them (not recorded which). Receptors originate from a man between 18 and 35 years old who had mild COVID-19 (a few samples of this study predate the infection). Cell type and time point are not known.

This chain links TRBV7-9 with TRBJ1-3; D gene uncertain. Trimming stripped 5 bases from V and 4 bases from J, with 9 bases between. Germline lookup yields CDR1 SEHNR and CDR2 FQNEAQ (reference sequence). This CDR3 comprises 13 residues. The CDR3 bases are TGTGCCAGCAGCGCTTCAGGAGGAAACACCATATATTTT. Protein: CASSASGGNTIYF.

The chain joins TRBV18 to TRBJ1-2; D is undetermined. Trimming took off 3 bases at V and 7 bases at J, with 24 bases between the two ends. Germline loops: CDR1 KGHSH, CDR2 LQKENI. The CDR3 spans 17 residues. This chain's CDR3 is CASSPLGPRARDRGYTF. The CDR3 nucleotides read TGTGCCAGCTCACCCTTAGGACCTCGGGCCCGGGATCGTGGCTACACCTTC.

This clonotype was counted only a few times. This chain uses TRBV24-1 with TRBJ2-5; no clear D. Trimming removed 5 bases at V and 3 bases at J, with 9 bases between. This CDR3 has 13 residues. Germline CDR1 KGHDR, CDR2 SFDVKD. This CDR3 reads CATSGGVEETQYF. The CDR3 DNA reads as TGTGCCACCAGTGGTGGAGTTGAAGAGACCCAGTACTTC.

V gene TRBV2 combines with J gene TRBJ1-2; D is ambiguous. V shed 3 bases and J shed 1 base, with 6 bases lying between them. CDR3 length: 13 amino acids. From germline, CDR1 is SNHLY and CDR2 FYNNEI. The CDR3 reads CASSESRNYGYTF. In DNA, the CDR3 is TGTGCCAGCAGTGAGTCCCGTAACTATGGCTACACCTTC.

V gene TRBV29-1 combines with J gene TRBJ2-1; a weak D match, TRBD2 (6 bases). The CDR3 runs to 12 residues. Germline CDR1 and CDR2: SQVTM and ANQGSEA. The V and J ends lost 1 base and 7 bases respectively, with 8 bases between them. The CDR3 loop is CSVEARGNEQFF. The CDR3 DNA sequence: TGCAGCGTTGAAGCGCGGGGAAATGAGCAGTTCTTC.

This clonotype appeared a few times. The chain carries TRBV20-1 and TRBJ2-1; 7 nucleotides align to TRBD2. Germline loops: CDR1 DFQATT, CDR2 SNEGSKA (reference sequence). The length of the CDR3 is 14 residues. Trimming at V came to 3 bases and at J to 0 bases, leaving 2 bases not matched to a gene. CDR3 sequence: CSARTSSSYNEQFF. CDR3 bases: TGCAGTGCTAGGACTAGCTCCTCCTACAATGAGCAGTTCTTC.

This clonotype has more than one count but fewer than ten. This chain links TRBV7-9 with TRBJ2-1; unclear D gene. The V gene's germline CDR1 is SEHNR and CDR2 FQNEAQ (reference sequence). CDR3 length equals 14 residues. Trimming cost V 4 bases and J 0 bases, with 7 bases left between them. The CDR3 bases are TGTGCCAGCAGCTACAGAGACTCCTACAATGAGCAGTTCTTC. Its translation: CASSYRDSYNEQFF. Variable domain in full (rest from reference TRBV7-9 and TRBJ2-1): DTGVSQNPRHKITKRGQNVTFRCDPISEHNRLYWYRQTLGQGPEFLTYFQNEAQLEKSRLLSDRFSAERPKGSFSTLEIQRTEQGDSAMYLCASSYRDSYNEQFFGPGTRLTVL.

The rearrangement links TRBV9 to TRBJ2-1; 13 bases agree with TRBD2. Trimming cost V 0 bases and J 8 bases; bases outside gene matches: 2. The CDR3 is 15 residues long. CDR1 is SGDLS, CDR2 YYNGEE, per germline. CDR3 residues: CASSVDGTSGDEQFF. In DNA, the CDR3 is TGTGCCAGCAGCGTAGATGGGACTAGCGGGGATGAGCAGTTCTTC.

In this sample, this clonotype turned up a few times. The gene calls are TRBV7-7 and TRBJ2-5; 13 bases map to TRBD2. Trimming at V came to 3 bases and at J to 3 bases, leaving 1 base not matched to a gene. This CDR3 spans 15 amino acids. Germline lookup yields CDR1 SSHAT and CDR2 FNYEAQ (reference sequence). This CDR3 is CASSFGLAGEETQYF. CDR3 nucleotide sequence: TGTGCCAGCAGCTTCGGACTAGCGGGGGAAGAGACCCAGTACTTC.

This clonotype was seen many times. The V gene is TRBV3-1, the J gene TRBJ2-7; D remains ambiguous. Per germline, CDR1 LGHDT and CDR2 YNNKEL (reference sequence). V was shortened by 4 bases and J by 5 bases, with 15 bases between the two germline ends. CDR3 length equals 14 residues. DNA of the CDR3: TGTGCCAGCAGCCCTCAGGTTAGCTCTCACGAGCAGTACGTC. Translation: CASSPQVSSHEQYV.

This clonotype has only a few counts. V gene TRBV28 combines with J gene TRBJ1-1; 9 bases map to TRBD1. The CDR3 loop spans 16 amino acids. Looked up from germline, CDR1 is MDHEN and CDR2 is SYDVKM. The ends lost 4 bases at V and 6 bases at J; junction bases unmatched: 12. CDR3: CASSSPSDRGKPEAFF. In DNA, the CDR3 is TGTGCCAGCAGTTCCCCTTCGGACAGGGGTAAACCTGAAGCTTTCTTT.

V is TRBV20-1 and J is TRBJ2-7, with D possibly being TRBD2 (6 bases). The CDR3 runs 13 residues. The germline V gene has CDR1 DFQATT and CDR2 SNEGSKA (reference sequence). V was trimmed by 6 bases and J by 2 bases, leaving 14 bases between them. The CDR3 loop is CSASGTLTYEQYF. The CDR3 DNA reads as TGCAGTGCAAGTGGGACTTTAACCTACGAGCAGTACTTC.

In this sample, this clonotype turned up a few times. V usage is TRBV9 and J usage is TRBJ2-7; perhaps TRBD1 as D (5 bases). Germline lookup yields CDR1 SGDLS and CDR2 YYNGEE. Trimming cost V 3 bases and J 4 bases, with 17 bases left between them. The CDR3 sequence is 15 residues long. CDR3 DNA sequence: TGTGCCAGCAGCGCAGACAGCCGCCCCGATTACGAGCAGTACTTC. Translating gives CASSADSRPDYEQYF.

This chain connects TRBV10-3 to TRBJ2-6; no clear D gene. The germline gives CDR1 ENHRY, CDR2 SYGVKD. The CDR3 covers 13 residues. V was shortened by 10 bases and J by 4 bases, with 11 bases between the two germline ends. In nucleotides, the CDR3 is TGTGCCACTGGGGTGAGCGGGGCCAACGTCCTGACTTTC. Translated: CATGVSGANVLTF.

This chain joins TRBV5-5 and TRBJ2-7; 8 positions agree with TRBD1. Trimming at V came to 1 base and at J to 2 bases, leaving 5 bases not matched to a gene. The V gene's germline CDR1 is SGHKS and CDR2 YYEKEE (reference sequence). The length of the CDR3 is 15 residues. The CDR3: CASSLMTGATYEQYF. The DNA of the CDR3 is TGTGCCAGCAGCTTGATGACAGGGGCCACCTACGAGCAGTACTTC. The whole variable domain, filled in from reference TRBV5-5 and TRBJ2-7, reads DAGVTQSPTHLIKTRGQQVTLRCSPISGHKSVSWYQQVLGQGPQFIFQYYEKEERGRGNFPDRFSARQFPNYSSELNVNALLLGDSALYLCASSLMTGATYEQYFGPGTRLTVT.